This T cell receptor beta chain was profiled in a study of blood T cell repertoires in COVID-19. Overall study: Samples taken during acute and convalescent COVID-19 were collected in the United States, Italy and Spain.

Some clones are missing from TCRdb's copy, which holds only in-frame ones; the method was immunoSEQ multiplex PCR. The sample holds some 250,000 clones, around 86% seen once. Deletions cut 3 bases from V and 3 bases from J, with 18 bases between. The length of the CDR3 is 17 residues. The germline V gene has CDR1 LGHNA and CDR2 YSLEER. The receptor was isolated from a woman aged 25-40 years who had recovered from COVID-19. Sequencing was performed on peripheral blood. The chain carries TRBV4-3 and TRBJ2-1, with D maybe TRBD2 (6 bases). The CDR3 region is CASSQTLAYGLYNEQFF. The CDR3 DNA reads TGCGCCAGCAGCCAGACCCTAGCGTACGGCCTCTACAATGAGCAGTTCTTC.